This TCR beta chain was profiled in a study of spatial heterogeneity in lung cancer. Trimming stripped 1 base from V and 6 bases from J, with 9 bases between. Germline assignment: CDR1 SGHAT and CDR2 FQNNGV. The CDR3 covers 14 residues. This clonotype was observed at least ten times. Its antigen is not identified. TCRdb fed the 5' RACE reads into MiXCR, producing one record per CDR3 protein. The data show fewer than 65,000 distinct CDR3 sequences, about 6.3% seen once. Study-level findings and limits: Circulating ubiquitous expanded tumor TCRs were observed more frequently at resection than at follow-up.

Time point noted: sample taken at primary tumor resection. The authors sequenced whole RNA from tumor, nontumor lung or frozen PBMC without sorting. The receptor's source is a female donor with early-stage non-small cell lung cancer. This specimen consisted of PBMCs, obtained at surgery. The J gene is TRBJ2-2, the V gene TRBV11-2; D not certain. CDR3 coding DNA: TGTGCCAGCAGCTTAGCCACCTCTGCCGGGGAGCTGTTTTTT. Translation: CASSLATSAGELFF.